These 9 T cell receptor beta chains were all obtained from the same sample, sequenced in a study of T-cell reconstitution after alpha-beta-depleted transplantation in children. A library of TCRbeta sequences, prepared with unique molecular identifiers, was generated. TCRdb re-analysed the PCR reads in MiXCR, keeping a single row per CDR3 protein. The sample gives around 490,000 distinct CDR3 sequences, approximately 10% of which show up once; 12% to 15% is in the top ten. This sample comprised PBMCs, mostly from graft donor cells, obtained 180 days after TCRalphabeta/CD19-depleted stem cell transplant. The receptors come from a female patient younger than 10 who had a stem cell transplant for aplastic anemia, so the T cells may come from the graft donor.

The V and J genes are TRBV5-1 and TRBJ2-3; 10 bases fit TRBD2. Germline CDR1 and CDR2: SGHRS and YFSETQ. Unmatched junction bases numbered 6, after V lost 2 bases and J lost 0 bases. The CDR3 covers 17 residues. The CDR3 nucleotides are TGCGCCAGCAGCTTACGGACTAGCGGAACTAGCACAGATACGCAGTATTTT. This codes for CASSLRTSGTSTDTQYF. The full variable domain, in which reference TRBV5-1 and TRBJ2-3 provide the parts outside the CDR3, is KAGVTQTPRYLIKTRGQQVTLSCSPISGHRSVSWYQQTPGQGLQFLFEYFSETQRNKGNFPGRFSGRQFSNSRSEMNVSTLELGDSALYLCASSLRTSGTSTDTQYFGPGTRLTVL.

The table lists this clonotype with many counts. For the CDR3, the DNA is TGTGCCATCAGTCTAGCGGGAGAGGAGACCCAGTACTTC. As protein: CAISLAGEETQYF. This chain uses TRBV10-3 with TRBJ2-5, with 10 positions matching TRBD2. The CDR3 contains 13 residues. Germline assignment: CDR1 ENHRY and CDR2 SYGVKD. Unmatched junction bases numbered 2, after V lost 5 bases and J lost 5 bases.

For the CDR3, the DNA is TGCGCCAGCAGCCAAGTTGCGCAGGGGGGCGATGAGCAGTTCTTC. Translated: CASSQVAQGGDEQFF. The rearrangement uses TRBV4-1 and TRBJ2-1; tentatively, D is TRBD1 (7 bases). The V end was cut by 1 base, the J end by 8 bases, with 15 bases between. Germline V lookup: CDR1 MGHRA, CDR2 YSYEKL. The CDR3 is 15 amino acids.

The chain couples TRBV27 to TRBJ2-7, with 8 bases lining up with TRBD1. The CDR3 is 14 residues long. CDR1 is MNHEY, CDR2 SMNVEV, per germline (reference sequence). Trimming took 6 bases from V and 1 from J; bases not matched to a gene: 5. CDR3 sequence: CASRPDRASYEQYV. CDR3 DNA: TGTGCCAGCAGGCCGGACAGGGCATCCTACGAGCAGTACGTC.

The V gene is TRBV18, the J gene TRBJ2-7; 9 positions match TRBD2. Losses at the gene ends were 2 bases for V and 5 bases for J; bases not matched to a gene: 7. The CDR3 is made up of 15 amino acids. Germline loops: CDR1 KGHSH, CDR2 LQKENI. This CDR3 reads CASSPTAGGSNEQYF. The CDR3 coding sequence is TGTGCCAGCTCACCAACCGCGGGAGGGTCCAACGAGCAGTACTTC.

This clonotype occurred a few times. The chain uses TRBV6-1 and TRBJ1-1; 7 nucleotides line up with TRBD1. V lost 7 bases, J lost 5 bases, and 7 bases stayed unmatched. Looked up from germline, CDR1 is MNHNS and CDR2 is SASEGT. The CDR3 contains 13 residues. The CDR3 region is CASTRQGWTEAFF. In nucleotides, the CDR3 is TGTGCCAGCACGAGACAGGGATGGACTGAAGCTTTCTTT.

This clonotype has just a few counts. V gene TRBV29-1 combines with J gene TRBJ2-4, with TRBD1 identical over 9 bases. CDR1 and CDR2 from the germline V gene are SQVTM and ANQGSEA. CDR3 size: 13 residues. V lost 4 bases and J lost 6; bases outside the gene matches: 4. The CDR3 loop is CSVGRQGGNIQYF. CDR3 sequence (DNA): TGCAGCGTTGGGAGACAGGGGGGAAACATTCAGTACTTC.

CDR3 nucleotide sequence: TGCAGTGCTAGGACTCTGACCTACGAGCAGTACTTC. This encodes CSARTLTYEQYF. This chain connects TRBV20-1 to TRBJ2-7, with D uncertain. The V and J ends lost 3 bases and 2 bases respectively, with 8 bases between them. Germline V gene sequence: CDR1 DFQATT, CDR2 SNEGSKA (reference sequence). The CDR3 spans 12 residues.

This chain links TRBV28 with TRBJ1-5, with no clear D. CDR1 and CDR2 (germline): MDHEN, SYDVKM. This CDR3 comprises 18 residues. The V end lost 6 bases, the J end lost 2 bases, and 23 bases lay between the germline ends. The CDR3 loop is CASRIYRSGRRRNQPQHF. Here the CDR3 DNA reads TGTGCCAGCAGAATTTATAGGTCGGGCAGGAGGCGCAATCAGCCCCAGCATTTT.